Listed below are T cell receptor beta chains from one sample, sequenced in a study of blood T cell repertoires in COVID-19. Only in-frame clones appear in the TCRdb table, and some are missing; sequencing was by immunoSEQ multiplex PCR. The sample carries around 230,000 clones, around 90% recorded once. Sequencing used peripheral blood. All receptors derive from a man between 60 and 75 years old who had recovered from COVID-19. The CDR3 runs from the conserved cysteine through the conserved F or W. Each record gives: clone size, J gene, CDR3 length, D gene, V gene, CDR3 protein, CDR3 DNA. The D gene is left open where the match is weak. A row's size may be missing; if present it is once, few, many or a size class.

NA TRBJ1-4 16 NA TRBV2 CASSGRRPATNEKLFF TGTGCCAGCAGTGGGAGACGCCCGGCAACTAATGAAAAACTGTTTTTT
NA TRBJ1-2 17 NA TRBV19 CATTTGPPDSLWYGYTF TGTGCCACCACTACGGGCCCCCCTGACAGTCTGTGGTATGGCTACACCTTC
once TRBJ2-6 18 TRBD1 TRBV6-2/TRBV6-3 CASSYFGTGSSGANVLTF TGTGCCAGCAGTTACTTCGGGACAGGGAGCTCTGGGGCCAACGTCCTGACTTTC
few TRBJ1-1 15 TRBD1 TRBV14 CASSPTTGGRTEAFF TGTGCCAGCAGTCCCACGACAGGGGGAAGGACTGAAGCTTTCTTT
NA TRBJ1-2 17 NA TRBV7-2 CASSLRARTADIYGYTF TGTGCCAGCAGCTTAAGGGCCCGGACAGCCGATATCTATGGCTACACCTTC
NA TRBJ1-6 14 TRBD1 TRBV6-5 CASSSRGYDSPLHF TGTGCCAGCAGCAGCAGGGGGTACGATTCACCCCTCCACTTT
NA TRBJ2-3 16 TRBD1 TRBV11-1 CASRDRDRSYGDTQYF TGTGCCAGCAGAGACCGGGACAGGTCGTATGGAGATACGCAGTATTTT
NA TRBJ2-3 15 TRBD2 TRBV6-2/TRBV6-3 CASSRLAEYTDTQYF TGTGCCAGCAGTCGGCTAGCGGAGTACACAGATACGCAGTATTTT
NA TRBJ2-3 15 NA TRBV19 CASSIGRGHTDTQYF TGTGCCAGTAGTATCGGGCGGGGGCACACAGATACGCAGTATTTT
NA TRBJ2-1 14 TRBD1 TRBV7-9 CASSVGQAYNEQFF TGTGCCAGCAGCGTGGGACAGGCCTACAATGAGCAGTTCTTC
NA TRBJ2-4 16 TRBD1 TRBV19 CASSLTGGWAKNIQYF TGTGCCAGTAGCCTGACAGGGGGGTGGGCCAAAAACATTCAGTACTTC
once TRBJ1-3 15 NA TRBV28 CASSLIQGSGNTIYF TGTGCCAGCAGTTTGATACAGGGATCTGGAAACACCATATATTTT
NA TRBJ2-1 14 TRBD2 TRBV18 CASSPRTSGNEQFF TGTGCCAGCTCACCAAGGACTAGCGGCAATGAGCAGTTCTTC
NA TRBJ2-5 16 TRBD1 TRBV2 CASRTETGQRVSAQYF TGTGCCAGCAGAACCGAAACGGGACAGAGAGTTTCGGCCCAGTACTTC
once TRBJ2-7 12 NA TRBV5-6 CASSFGQYEQYF TGTGCCAGCAGCTTTGGACAGTACGAGCAGTACTTC
NA TRBJ1-5 16 NA TRBV27 CASSLSSSYSNQPQHF TGTGCCAGCAGTTTATCGAGCTCTTATAGCAATCAGCCCCAGCATTTT
NA TRBJ1-1 15 NA TRBV7-9 CASSLEVPGNTEAFF TGTGCCAGCAGCTTAGAAGTCCCGGGGAACACTGAAGCTTTCTTT
NA TRBJ1-1 14 NA TRBV9 CASSVVMGATEAFF TGTGCCAGCAGCGTAGTTATGGGGGCAACTGAAGCTTTCTTT
NA TRBJ2-5 13 TRBD1 TRBV15 CATSKNRGETQYF TGTGCCACCAGCAAAAACAGGGGGGAGACCCAGTACTTC
NA TRBJ1-1 11 TRBD1 TRBV29-1 CSINRGAEAFF TGCAGCATTAACAGGGGTGCTGAAGCTTTCTTT
NA TRBJ2-1 14 NA TRBV28 CASSLFYQGSEQFF TGTGCCAGCAGTTTATTTTACCAGGGGAGTGAGCAGTTCTTC
NA TRBJ2-5 12 TRBD1 TRBV5-1 CASSPGQGSQYF TGCGCCAGCAGCCCCGGACAGGGTAGTCAGTACTTC
NA TRBJ1-6 15 TRBD1 TRBV6-5 CASKWDRVSVSPLHF TGTGCCAGCAAATGGGACAGGGTCTCAGTGTCACCCCTCCACTTT
NA TRBJ2-3 15 NA TRBV9 CASTLGGTSTDTQYF TGTGCCAGTACCCTAGGCGGGACTAGCACAGATACGCAGTATTTT
few TRBJ1-5 15 NA TRBV15 CATAGRIFSNQPQHF TGTGCCACCGCAGGGAGGATTTTTAGCAATCAGCCCCAGCATTTT
NA TRBJ1-3 14 NA TRBV3-1/TRBV3-2 CASSRQGPGNTIYF TGTGCCAGCAGCCGCCAGGGTCCGGGAAACACCATATATTTT